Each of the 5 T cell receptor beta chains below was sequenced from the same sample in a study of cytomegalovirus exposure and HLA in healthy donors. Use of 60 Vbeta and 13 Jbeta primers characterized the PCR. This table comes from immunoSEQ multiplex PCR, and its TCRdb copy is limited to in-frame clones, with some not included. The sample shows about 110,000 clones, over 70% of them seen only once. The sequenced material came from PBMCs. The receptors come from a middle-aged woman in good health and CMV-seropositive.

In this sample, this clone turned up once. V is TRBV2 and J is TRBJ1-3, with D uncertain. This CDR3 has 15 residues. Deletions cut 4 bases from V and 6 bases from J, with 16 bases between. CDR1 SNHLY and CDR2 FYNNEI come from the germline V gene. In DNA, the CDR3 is TGTGCCAGCAGTGTGTTCCCCGGGATTGAAAACACCATATATTTT. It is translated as CASSVFPGIENTIYF.

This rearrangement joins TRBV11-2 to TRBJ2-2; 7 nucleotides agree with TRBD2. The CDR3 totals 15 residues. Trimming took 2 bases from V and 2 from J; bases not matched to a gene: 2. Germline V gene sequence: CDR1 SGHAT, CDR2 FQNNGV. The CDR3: CASSLSGANTGELFF. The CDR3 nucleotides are TGTGCCAGCAGCTTAAGCGGGGCAAACACCGGGGAGCTGTTTTTT.

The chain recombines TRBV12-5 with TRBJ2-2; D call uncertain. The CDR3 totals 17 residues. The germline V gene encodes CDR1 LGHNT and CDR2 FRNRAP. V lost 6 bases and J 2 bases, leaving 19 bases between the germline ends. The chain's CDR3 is CASGPPTSDINTGELFF. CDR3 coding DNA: TGTGCTAGTGGACCCCCGACGTCCGACATTAACACCGGGGAGCTGTTTTTT.

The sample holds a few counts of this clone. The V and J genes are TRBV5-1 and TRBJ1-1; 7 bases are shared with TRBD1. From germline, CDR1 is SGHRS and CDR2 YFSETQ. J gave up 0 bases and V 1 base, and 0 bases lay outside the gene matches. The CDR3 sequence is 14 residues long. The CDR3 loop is CASSLTGVNTEAFF. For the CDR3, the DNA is TGCGCCAGCAGCTTGACAGGGGTGAACACTGAAGCTTTCTTT.

Here the CDR3 DNA reads TGCGCCAGCAGCTTAGAGGGAAACCAAGAGACCCAGTACTTC. This translates into CASSLEGNQETQYF. V gene TRBV5-1 combines with J gene TRBJ2-5; D perhaps matches TRBD2 (5 bases). This CDR3 contains 14 residues. V lost 2 bases, J lost 0 bases, and 8 bases lay in between. Germline V gene data show CDR1 as SGHRS and CDR2 as YFSETQ.